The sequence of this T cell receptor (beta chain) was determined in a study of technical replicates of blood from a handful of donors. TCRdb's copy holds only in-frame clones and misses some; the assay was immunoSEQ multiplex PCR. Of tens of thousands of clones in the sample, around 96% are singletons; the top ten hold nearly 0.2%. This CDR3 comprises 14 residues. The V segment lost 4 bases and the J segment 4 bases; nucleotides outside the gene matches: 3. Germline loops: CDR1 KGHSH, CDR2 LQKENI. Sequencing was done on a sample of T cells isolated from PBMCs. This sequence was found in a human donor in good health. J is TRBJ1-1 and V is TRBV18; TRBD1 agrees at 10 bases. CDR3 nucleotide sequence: TGTGCCAGCTCACGACAGGGGGCGAGCACTGAAGCTTTCTTT. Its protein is CASSRQGASTEAFF. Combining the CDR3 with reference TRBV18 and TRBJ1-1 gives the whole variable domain NAGVMQNPRHLVRRRGQEARLRCSPMKGHSHVYWYRQLPEEGLKFMVYLQKENIIDESGMPKERFSAEFPKEGPSILRIQQVVRGDSAAYFCASSRQGASTEAFFGQGTRLTVV.